This T cell receptor (beta chain) emerged from a study of CD8+CD57+ T cells in acquired aplastic anemia. The study, taken as a whole, reports: A set of 25 to 30 CD8+ CDR3 sequences was shared between patients and controls, and these sequences appeared highly expressed in patients. Between patients and controls, CD8+ Simpson's diversity did not vary significantly.

Concerning this clonotype: Its antigen is unknown.

It was genomic DNA that served as the template for profiling TCR beta VDJ and CDR3. From the reads, TCRdb called clonotypes with MiXCR, one entry per CDR3 protein. This table has over 200,000 distinct CDR3 sequences, roughly 55% appearing once. The sequenced material came from sorted CD4+, CD8+, or CD8+CD57+ T cells (not recorded which) from PBMCs. This receptor was taken from a human donor in good health.

The CDR3 loop is CASSLYIGEGETQYF. CDR3 nucleotides: TGTGCCAGCAGCCTATACATCGGGGAGGGAGAGACCCAGTACTTC. The chain is built from TRBV12-3 or TRBV12-4 and TRBJ2-5, with TRBD2 matching over 7 bases. J gave up 4 bases and V 6 bases, and 11 bases lay outside the gene matches. The CDR3 consists of 15 residues.